The next 16 T cell receptor beta chains were all read from a single sample in a study of blood T cell repertoires in COVID-19. Using immunoSEQ multiplex PCR, the repertoire was profiled, and TCRdb retains in-frame clones only, with some absent. The top ten hold about 1% of the sample, which has roughly 500,000 clones, approximately 92% seen once. Sequencing was done on a sample of peripheral blood. The receptors were gathered from a man younger than 30 with COVID-19, enrolled during active disease.

The chain carries TRBV5-1 and TRBJ2-1; TRBD2 aligns across 12 bases. Germline loops: CDR1 SGHRS, CDR2 YFSETQ. The CDR3 spans 15 residues. V gave up 3 bases and J gave up 8 bases; unmatched junction bases: 6. The CDR3 bases are TGCGCCAGCAGCTCGGGACTAGCGGGTGGTGATGAGCAGTTCTTC. This encodes CASSSGLAGGDEQFF.

The chain carries TRBV5-1 and TRBJ2-7; TRBD1 matches at 7 bases. The CDR3 covers 13 residues. Germline CDR1 and CDR2: SGHRS and YFSETQ. V was clipped by 0 bases and J by 6 bases; unmatched bases: 3. The CDR3 DNA sequence: TGCGCCAGCAGCTTGGACAACAGGGGCGAGCAGTACTTC. It codes for CASSLDNRGEQYF.

The V and J genes are TRBV7-9 and TRBJ1-2; D perhaps matches TRBD1 (6 bases). The CDR3 is 13 amino acids. With 6 bases removed from V and 5 bases from J, the gap between germline ends came to 13 bases. Germline V gives CDR1 SEHNR, CDR2 FQNEAQ (reference sequence). The DNA for the CDR3 is TGTGCCAGCAGTCAGACAGGCTGGTATGGCTACACCTTC. Translating it yields CASSQTGWYGYTF.

This clone was picked up one time. The rearrangement joins TRBV5-1 to TRBJ2-3, with 8 nucleotides matching TRBD1. Germline assignment: CDR1 SGHRS and CDR2 YFSETQ. This CDR3 spans 14 amino acids. The J segment lost 3 bases and the V segment lost 5 bases, leaving 5 bases of the junction unmatched. CDR3 loop: CASSKGQETDTQYF. CDR3 bases: TGCGCCAGCAGTAAGGGACAGGAAACAGATACGCAGTATTTT. Supplemented by reference TRBV5-1 and TRBJ2-3, the full variable domain reads KAGVTQTPRYLIKTRGQQVTLSCSPISGHRSVSWYQQTPGQGLQFLFEYFSETQRNKGNFPGRFSGRQFSNSRSEMNVSTLELGDSALYLCASSKGQETDTQYFGPGTRLTVL.

This chain connects TRBV11-2 to TRBJ2-5, with 10 positions matching TRBD2. Germline assignment: CDR1 SGHAT and CDR2 FQNNGV. The J segment lost 3 bases and the V segment lost 1 base, leaving 11 bases of the junction unmatched. This CDR3 spans 18 amino acids. The CDR3 protein is CASSLVGSGGPFEETQYF. In DNA form, the CDR3 reads TGTGCCAGCAGCTTAGTAGGTAGCGGGGGGCCCTTCGAAGAGACCCAGTACTTC.

The chain employs TRBV19 and TRBJ2-7, with D possibly being TRBD2 (5 bases). The CDR3 has 12 residues. Germline V lookup: CDR1 LNHDA, CDR2 SQIVND (reference sequence). V was clipped by 4 bases and J by 7 bases, with 11 bases between them. The CDR3 DNA sequence: TGTGCCAGTAGTACTCAATCGGGGGAGCAGTACTTC. Translated, it gives CASSTQSGEQYF. Full variable domain (missing parts from reference TRBV19 and TRBJ2-7): DGGITQSPKYLFRKEGQNVTLSCEQNLNHDAMYWYRQDPGQGLRLIYYSQIVNDFQKGDIAEGYSVSREKKESFPLTVTSAQKNPTAFYLCASSTQSGEQYFGPGTRLTVT.

This sequence joins TRBV5-4 and TRBJ2-7, with 9 bases lining up with TRBD1. J lost 6 bases, V lost 5 bases, and 12 bases had no gene match. The CDR3 contains 15 residues. CDR1 is SGHNT, CDR2 YYREEE, per germline (reference sequence). The CDR3 sequence is CASRPTGQGIGEQYF. Written as DNA, the CDR3 is TGTGCCAGCAGGCCCACGGGACAGGGCATTGGCGAGCAGTACTTC.

V usage is TRBV6-6 and J usage is TRBJ2-1; TRBD2 aligns across 12 bases. Looked up from germline, CDR1 is MNHNY and CDR2 is SVGAGI (reference sequence). CDR3 length equals 15 residues. Losses at the gene ends were 4 bases for V and 9 bases for J; bases not matched to a gene: 7. CDR3 loop: CASSFGLAGSAEQFF. The CDR3 nucleotides are TGTGCCAGCAGTTTCGGACTAGCGGGATCAGCTGAGCAGTTCTTC.

V is TRBV7-6 and J is TRBJ2-2, with a possible D match to TRBD2 (5 bases). Germline V gives CDR1 SGHVS, CDR2 FNYEAQ. This CDR3 region has 14 residues. The germline V and J ends were trimmed by 0 bases and 6 bases, with 8 bases remaining between them. The CDR3 region is CASSLALAPGELFF. For the CDR3, the DNA is TGTGCCAGCAGCTTAGCGTTAGCGCCCGGGGAGCTGTTTTTT.

Concerning this clone itself: Other DNA variants within this sample encode the same CDR3. V is TRBV19 and J is TRBJ1-1; D unresolved. CDR3 size: 12 residues. V dropped 6 bases and J dropped 1 base, with 6 bases sitting between them. Germline-derived CDR1 and CDR2 are LNHDA and SQIVND (reference sequence). The CDR3 nucleotides are TGTGCCAGTAGGACGGGGAACACTGAAGCTTTCTTT. This encodes CASRTGNTEAFF.

This rearrangement joins TRBV6-5 to TRBJ2-7, with 7 bases aligning to TRBD1. The CDR3 runs to 13 residues. CDR1 is MNHEY, CDR2 SVGAGI, per germline. The V gene end was trimmed by 2 bases and the J gene end by 12 bases; junction bases not matched to a gene: 10. CDR3 DNA sequence: TGTGCCAGCAGTTACCCCGGGGACAGCAGTTGGTACTTC. Protein product: CASSYPGDSSWYF.

The V call is TRBV19, the J call TRBJ1-1; D is uncertain. With 7 bases removed from V and 1 base from J, the gap between germline ends came to 16 bases. CDR3 length: 15 residues. CDR1 LNHDA and CDR2 SQIVND come from the germline V gene (reference sequence). CDR3 protein: CASIFSPAGNTEAFF. CDR3 nucleotide sequence: TGTGCCAGTATCTTCTCTCCGGCGGGGAACACTGAAGCTTTCTTT. Based on the CDR3 plus reference TRBV19 and TRBJ1-1, the full variable domain is DGGITQSPKYLFRKEGQNVTLSCEQNLNHDAMYWYRQDPGQGLRLIYYSQIVNDFQKGDIAEGYSVSREKKESFPLTVTSAQKNPTAFYLCASIFSPAGNTEAFFGQGTRLTVV.

This chain joins TRBV5-1 and TRBJ2-1, with D tentatively TRBD1 (8 bases). This CDR3 region has 19 residues. Trimming stripped 4 bases from V and 1 base from J, with 24 bases between. CDR1 and CDR2 from the germline V gene are SGHRS and YFSETQ. As DNA, the CDR3 is TGCGCCAGCAGCCCCTGGACAGGGAGGGCTCAGCGGTCCTACAATGAGCAGTTCTTC. This encodes CASSPWTGRAQRSYNEQFF.

The chain employs TRBV29-1 and TRBJ1-2; D gene uncertain. The V end was cut by 1 base, the J end by 2 bases, with 11 bases between. This CDR3 region has 14 residues. The germline V gene has CDR1 SQVTM and CDR2 ANQGSEA. In DNA, the CDR3 is TGCAGCGTTGAAGCAAAGCCCTCCAACTATGGCTACACCTTC. Protein: CSVEAKPSNYGYTF. Based on the CDR3 plus reference TRBV29-1 and TRBJ1-2, the full variable domain is SAVISQKPSRDICQRGTSLTIQCQVDSQVTMMFWYRQQPGQSLTLIATANQGSEATYESGFVIDKFPISRPNLTFSTLTVSNMSPEDSSIYLCSVEAKPSNYGYTFGSGTRLTVV.

The chain is built from TRBV14 and TRBJ1-1; no firm D call. The CDR3 has 13 amino acids. Trimming cost V 2 bases and J 0 bases, with 4 bases left between them. Germline lookup yields CDR1 SGHDN and CDR2 FVKESK. CDR3 region: CASSQQMNTEAFF. For the CDR3, the DNA is TGTGCCAGCAGCCAACAGATGAACACTGAAGCTTTCTTT.

This clone is a singleton in its sample. This chain uses TRBV4-1 with TRBJ1-1, with D possibly TRBD1 on 6 matching bases. V was shortened by 1 base and J by 2 bases, with 17 bases between the two germline ends. Per the germline V gene, CDR1 is MGHRA and CDR2 is YSYEKL. The CDR3 length is 17 residues. The CDR3 loop is CASSQVQRGFGNTEAFF. CDR3 nucleotides: TGCGCCAGCAGCCAAGTCCAGAGGGGGTTCGGAAACACTGAAGCTTTCTTT.